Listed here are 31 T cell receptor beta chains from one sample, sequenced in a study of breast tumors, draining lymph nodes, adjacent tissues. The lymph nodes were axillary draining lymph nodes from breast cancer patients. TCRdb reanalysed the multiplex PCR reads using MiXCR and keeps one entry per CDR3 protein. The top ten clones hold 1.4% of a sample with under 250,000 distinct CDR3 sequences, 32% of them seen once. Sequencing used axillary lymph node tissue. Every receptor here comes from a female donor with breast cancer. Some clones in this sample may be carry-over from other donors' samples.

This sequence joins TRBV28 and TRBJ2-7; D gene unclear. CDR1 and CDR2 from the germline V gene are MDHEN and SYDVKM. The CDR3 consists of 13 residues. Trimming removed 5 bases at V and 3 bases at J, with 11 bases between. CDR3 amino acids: CASSLRAFYEQYF. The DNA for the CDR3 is TGTGCCAGCAGTCTTCGGGCCTTCTACGAGCAGTACTTC. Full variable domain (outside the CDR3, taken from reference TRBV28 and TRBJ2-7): DVKVTQSSRYLVKRTGEKVFLECVQDMDHENMFWYRQDPGLGLRLIYFSYDVKMKEKGDIPEGYSVSREKKERFSLILESASTNQTSMYLCASSLRAFYEQYFGPGTRLTVT.

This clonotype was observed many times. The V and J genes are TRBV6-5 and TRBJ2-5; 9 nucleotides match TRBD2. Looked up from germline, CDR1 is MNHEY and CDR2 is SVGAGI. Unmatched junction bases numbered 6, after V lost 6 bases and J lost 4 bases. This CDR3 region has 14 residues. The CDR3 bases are TGTGCCAGCAGACTTAGCGGGAGAGGAGAGACCCAGTACTTC. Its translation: CASRLSGRGETQYF.

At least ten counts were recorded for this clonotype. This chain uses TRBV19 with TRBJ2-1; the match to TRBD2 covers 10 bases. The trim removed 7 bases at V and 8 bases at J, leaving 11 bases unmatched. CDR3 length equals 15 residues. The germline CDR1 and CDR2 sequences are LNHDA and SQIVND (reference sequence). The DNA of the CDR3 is TGTGCCAGTACCGAACTAGCGGGACGTATCGATGAGCAGTTCTTC. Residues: CASTELAGRIDEQFF.

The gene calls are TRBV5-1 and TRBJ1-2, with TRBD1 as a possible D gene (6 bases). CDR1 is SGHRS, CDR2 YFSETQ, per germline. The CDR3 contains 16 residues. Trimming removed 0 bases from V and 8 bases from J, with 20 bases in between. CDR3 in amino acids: CASSLDGQSVRGGYTF. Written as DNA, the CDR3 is TGCGCCAGCAGCTTGGACGGACAGAGTGTCCGGGGAGGCTACACCTTC.

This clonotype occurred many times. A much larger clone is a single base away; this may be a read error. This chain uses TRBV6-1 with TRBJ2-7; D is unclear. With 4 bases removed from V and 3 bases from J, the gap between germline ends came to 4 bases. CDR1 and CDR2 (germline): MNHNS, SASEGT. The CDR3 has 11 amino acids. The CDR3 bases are TGTGCCAGCAGTGCCCGCTACGAGCAGTACTTC. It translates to CASSARYEQYF.

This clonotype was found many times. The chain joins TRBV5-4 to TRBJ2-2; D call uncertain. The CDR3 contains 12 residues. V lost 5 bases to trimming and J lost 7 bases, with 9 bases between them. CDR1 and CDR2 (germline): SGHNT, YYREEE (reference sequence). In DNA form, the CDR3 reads TGTGCCAGCAGTCCGGACCGCGGGGAGCTGTTTTTT. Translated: CASSPDRGELFF.

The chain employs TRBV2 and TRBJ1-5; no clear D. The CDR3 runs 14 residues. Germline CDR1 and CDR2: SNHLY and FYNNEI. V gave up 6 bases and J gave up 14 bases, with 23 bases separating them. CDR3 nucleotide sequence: TGTGCCAGCAGCTCAACTAGCGGGAGGCCCAATGAGCATTTT. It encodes CASSSTSGRPNEHF.

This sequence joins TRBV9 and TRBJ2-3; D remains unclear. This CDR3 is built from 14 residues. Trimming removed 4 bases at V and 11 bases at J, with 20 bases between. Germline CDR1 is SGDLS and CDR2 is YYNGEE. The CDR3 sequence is CASSFSTGENEQYF. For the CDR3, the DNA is TGTGCCAGCAGCTTCAGCACTGGGGAAAATGAGCAGTATTTT. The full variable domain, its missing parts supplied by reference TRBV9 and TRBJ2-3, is DSGVTQTPKHLITATGQRVTLRCSPRSGDLSVYWYQQSLDQGLQFLIQYYNGEERAKGNILERFSAQQFPDLHSELNLSSLELGDSALYFCASSFSTGENEQYFGPGTRLTVL.

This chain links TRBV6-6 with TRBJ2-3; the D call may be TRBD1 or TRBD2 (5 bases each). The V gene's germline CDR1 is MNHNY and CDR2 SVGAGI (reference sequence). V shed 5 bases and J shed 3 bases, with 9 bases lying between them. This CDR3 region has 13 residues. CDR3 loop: CASSHGGTDTQYF. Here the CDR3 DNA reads TGTGCCAGCAGTCATGGGGGAACAGATACGCAGTATTTT.

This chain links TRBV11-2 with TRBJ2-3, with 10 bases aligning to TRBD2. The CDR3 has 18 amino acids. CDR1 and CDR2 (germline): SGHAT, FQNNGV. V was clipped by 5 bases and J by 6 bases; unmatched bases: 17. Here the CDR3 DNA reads TGTGCCAGCAGCCGCGACCTGGGACCAGCGGGAGGGGGGGATACGCAGTATTTT. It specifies CASSRDLGPAGGGDTQYF.

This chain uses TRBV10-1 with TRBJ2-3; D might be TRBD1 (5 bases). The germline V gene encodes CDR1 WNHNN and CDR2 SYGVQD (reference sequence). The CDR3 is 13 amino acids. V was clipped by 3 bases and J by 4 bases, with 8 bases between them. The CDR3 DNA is TGCGCCAGCAGTGAAGGGGTACCAGATACGCAGTATTTT. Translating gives CASSEGVPDTQYF.

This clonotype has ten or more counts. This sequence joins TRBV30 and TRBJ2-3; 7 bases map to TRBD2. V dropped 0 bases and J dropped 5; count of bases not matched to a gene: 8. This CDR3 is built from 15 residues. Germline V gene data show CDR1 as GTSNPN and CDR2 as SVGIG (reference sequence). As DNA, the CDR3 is TGTGCCTGGAGTGTAATTGCGGGAGTGAGAGATACGCAGTATTTT. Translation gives CAWSVIAGVRDTQYF.

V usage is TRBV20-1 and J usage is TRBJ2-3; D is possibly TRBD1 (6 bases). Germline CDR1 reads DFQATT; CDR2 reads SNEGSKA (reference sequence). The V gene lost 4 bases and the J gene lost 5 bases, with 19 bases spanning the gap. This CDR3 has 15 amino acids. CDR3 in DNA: TGCAGTGCTAACCCCGGGGCAGGGGTGGGAGATACGCAGTATTTT. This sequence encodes CSANPGAGVGDTQYF.

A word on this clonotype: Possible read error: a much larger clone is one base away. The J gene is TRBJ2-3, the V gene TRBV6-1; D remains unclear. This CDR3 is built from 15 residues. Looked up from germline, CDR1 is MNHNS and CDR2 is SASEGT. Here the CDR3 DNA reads TGTGCCGGCAGTGAAATTAACTTTTCCACAGATACGCAGTATTTT. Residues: CAGSEINFSTDTQYF.

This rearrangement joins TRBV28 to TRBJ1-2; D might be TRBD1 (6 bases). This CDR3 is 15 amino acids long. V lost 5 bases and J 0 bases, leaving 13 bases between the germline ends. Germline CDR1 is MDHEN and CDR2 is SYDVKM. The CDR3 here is CASSVGGTSNYGYTF. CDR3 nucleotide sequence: TGTGCCAGCAGTGTAGGGGGGACTTCTAACTATGGCTACACCTTC.

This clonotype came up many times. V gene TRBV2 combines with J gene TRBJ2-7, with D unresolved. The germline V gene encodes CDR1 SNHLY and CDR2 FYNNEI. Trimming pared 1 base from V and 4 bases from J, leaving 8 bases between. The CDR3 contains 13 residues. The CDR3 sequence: CASSEDSIYEQYF. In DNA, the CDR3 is TGTGCCAGCAGTGAAGACAGCATATACGAGCAGTACTTC.

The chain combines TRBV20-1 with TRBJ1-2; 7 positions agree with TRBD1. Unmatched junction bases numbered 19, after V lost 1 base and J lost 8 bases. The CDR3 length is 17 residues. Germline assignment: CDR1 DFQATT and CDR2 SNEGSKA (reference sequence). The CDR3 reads CSARVLQGLNGQGGYTF. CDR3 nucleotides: TGCAGTGCTAGAGTACTACAGGGGTTGAACGGGCAGGGCGGCTACACCTTC.

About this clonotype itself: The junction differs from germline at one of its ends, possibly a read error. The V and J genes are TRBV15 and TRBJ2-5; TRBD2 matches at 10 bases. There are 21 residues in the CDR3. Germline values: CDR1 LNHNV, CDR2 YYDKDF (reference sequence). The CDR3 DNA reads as TGTGCCAGCAGCTTAGATGGTAGCGGGAGGCTCGGGGGCCGTGACCAAGAGACCCAGTACTTC. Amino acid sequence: CASSLDGSGRLGGRDQETQYF.

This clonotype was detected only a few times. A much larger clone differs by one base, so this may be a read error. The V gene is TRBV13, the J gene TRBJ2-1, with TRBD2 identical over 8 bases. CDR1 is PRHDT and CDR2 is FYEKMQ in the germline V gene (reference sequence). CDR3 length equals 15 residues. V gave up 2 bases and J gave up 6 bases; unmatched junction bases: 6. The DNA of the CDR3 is TGTGCCAGCAGCTTACCGGGGACTAGGGGCAATGAGCAGTTCTTC. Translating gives CASSLPGTRGNEQFF.

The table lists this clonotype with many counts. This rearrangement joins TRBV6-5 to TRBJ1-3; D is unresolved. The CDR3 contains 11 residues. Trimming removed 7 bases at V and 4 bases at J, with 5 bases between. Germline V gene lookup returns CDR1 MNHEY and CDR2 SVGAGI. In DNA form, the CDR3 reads TGTGCCAGCAAACAGGGAAACACCATATATTTT. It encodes CASKQGNTIYF.

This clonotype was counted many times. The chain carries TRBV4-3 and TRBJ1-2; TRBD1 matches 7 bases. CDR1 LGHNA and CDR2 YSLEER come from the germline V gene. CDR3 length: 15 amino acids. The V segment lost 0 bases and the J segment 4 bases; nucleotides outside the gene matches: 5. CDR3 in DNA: TGCGCCAGCAGCCAAGATCTGACAGGGACCTATGGCTACACCTTC. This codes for CASSQDLTGTYGYTF.

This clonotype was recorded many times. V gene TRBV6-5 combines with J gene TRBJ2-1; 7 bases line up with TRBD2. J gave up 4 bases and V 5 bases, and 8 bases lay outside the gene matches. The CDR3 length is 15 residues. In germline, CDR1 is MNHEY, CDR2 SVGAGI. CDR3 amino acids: CASSVSGVGYNEQFF. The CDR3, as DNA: TGTGCCAGCAGTGTCAGCGGGGTGGGTTACAATGAGCAGTTCTTC.

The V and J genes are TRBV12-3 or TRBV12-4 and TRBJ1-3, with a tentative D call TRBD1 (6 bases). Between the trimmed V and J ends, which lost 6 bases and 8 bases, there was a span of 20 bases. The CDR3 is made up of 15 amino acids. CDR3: CASSITGQGGYTIYF. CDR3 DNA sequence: TGTGCCAGCAGCATCACAGGGCAGGGCGGCTACACCATATATTTT.

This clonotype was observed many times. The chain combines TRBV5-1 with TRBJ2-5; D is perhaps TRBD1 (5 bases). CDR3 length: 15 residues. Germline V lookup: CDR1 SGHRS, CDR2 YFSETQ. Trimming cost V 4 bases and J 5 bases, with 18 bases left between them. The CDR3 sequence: CASSRTLGLGETQYF. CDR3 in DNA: TGCGCCAGCAGCAGGACATTGGGGTTAGGGGAGACCCAGTACTTC.

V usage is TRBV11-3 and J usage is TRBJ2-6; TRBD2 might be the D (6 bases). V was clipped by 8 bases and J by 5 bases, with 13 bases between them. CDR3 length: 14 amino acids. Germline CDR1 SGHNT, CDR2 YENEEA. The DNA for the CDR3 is TGTGCCAGCTCCCGGGGCGGGAGGGCCAACGTCCTGACTTTC. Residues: CASSRGGRANVLTF.

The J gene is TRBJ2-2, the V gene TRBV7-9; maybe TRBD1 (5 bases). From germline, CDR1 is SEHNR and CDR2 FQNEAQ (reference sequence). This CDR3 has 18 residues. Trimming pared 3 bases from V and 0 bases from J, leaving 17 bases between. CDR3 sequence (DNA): TGTGCCAGCAGCTTGGGTCCCCAGGGCTGTGCGAACACCGGGGAGCTGTTTTTT. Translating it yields CASSLGPQGCANTGELFF.

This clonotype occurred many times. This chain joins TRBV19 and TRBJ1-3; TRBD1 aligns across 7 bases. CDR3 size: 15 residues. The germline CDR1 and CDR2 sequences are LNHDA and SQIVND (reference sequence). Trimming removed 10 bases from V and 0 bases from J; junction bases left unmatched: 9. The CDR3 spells CATVDRPFSGNTIYF. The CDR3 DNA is TGTGCCACCGTGGACAGGCCGTTCTCTGGAAACACCATATATTTT.

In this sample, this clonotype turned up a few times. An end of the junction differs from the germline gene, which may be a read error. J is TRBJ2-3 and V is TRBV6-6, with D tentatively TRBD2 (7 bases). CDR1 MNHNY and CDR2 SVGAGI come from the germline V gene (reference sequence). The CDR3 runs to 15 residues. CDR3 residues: CASSHSERGGFMQYF. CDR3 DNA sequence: TGTGCCAGCAGTCACTCAGAAAGGGGGGGGTTTATGCAGTATTTT.

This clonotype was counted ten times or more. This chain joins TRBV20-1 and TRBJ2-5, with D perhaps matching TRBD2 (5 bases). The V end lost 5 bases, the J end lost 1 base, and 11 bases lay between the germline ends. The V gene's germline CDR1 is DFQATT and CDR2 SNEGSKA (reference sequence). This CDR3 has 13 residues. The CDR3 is CSAPRGAQETQYF. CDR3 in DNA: TGCAGTGCTCCTCGGGGAGCCCAAGAGACCCAGTACTTC.

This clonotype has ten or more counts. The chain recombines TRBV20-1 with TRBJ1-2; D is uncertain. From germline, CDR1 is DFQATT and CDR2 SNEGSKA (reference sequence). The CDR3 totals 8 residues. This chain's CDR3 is CGVRGYTF. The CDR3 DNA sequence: TGCGGGGTGCGGGGCTACACCTTC.

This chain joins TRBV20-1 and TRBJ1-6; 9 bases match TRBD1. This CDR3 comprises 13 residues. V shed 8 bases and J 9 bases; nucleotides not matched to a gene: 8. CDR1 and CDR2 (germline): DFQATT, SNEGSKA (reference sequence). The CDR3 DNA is TGCAGTCTCGCCGGGACAGGGAGTTCACCCCTCCACTTT. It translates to CSLAGTGSSPLHF.